The 17 T cell receptor beta chains below all came from one sample that was sequenced in a study of blood T cell repertoires in COVID-19. Libraries were prepared by immunoSEQ multiplex PCR; TCRdb keeps only in-frame clonotypes and omits some of them. The sample contains about 68,000 clones, around 82% of which appear only once. Sequenced material: peripheral blood. All receptors come from a man between 50 and 59 years old with active COVID-19.

This clone has a single count. The J gene is TRBJ1-4, the V gene TRBV4-2; a weak D match, TRBD1 (6 bases). The CDR3 is 14 residues long. Trimming took 3 bases from V and 5 from J, leaving 10 bases between them. CDR1 is LGHNA and CDR2 is YNFKEQ in the germline V gene. The CDR3 protein is CASSQGGTNEKLFF. The CDR3 bases are TGTGCCAGCAGCCAGGGGGGGACAAATGAAAAACTGTTTTTT.

The rearrangement joins TRBV27 to TRBJ2-6; D is uncertain. This CDR3 has 18 amino acids. Per germline, CDR1 MNHEY and CDR2 SMNVEV (reference sequence). V was pared by 2 bases and J by 0 bases, with 14 bases between. The CDR3 nucleotides read TGTGCCAGCAGTTTACAACCGCGTCCCTTCTCTGGGGCCAACGTCCTGACTTTC. It is translated as CASSLQPRPFSGANVLTF.

The rearrangement links TRBV19 to TRBJ1-2; 7 nucleotides align to TRBD1. Trimming took 5 bases from V and 8 from J; bases not matched to a gene: 17. The CDR3 covers 16 residues. Germline V CDR1 and CDR2: LNHDA, SQIVND (reference sequence). In nucleotides, the CDR3 is TGTGCCAGTAGTTTGAATTGGGGCGCCGACAGGGTGGGCTACACCTTC. As protein: CASSLNWGADRVGYTF.

The V gene is TRBV12-3 or TRBV12-4, the J gene TRBJ1-2; D is ambiguous. V lost 4 bases, J lost 8 bases, and 14 bases lay in between. The CDR3 contains 13 residues. The CDR3 DNA sequence: TGTGCCAGCAGTTCCCGGAGGGCTCACGGCTACACCTTC. Its protein is CASSSRRAHGYTF.

The chain links TRBV4-1 to TRBJ1-3, with 9 nucleotides matching TRBD1. The CDR3 extends over 15 amino acids. Germline V gene lookup returns CDR1 MGHRA and CDR2 YSYEKL. Trimming removed 6 bases from V and 4 bases from J; junction bases left unmatched: 7. The CDR3 DNA reads TGCGCCAGCAGACAGGGACAGGGCCTCGGAAACACCATATATTTT. It encodes CASRQGQGLGNTIYF.

The chain employs TRBV14 and TRBJ1-1, with D possibly matching TRBD1 (5 bases). The CDR3 is made up of 14 amino acids. CDR1 and CDR2 from the germline V gene are SGHDN and FVKESK. Between the trimmed V and J ends, which lost 6 bases and 1 base, there was a span of 12 bases. Written as DNA, the CDR3 is TGTGCCAGCAGTAGGGACTCTACGAACACTGAAGCTTTCTTT. Translating gives CASSRDSTNTEAFF.

The CDR3 DNA follows: TGTGCCAGCAGTGAATTGGGCCCCACAGGGTATGGAAACACCATATATTTT. This encodes CASSELGPTGYGNTIYF. The V and J genes are TRBV6-1 and TRBJ1-3, with a weak D call TRBD1 (6 bases). The CDR3 contains 17 residues. V lost 2 bases and J 3 bases, leaving 17 bases between the germline ends. Germline V CDR1 and CDR2: MNHNS, SASEGT.

The gene calls are TRBV6-5 and TRBJ2-7; D may be TRBD1 (6 bases). The germline V and J ends were trimmed by 6 bases and 3 bases, with 15 bases remaining between them. The CDR3 has 14 amino acids. Germline-derived CDR1 and CDR2 are MNHEY and SVGAGI. Written as DNA, the CDR3 is TGTGCCAGCAGCCCGACAGGAAAAGTCTACGAGCAGTACTTC. Translated, it gives CASSPTGKVYEQYF.

This clone has a single count. This chain connects TRBV6-4 to TRBJ2-2; 8 positions match TRBD1. The germline V gene has CDR1 MRHNA and CDR2 SNTAGT. This CDR3 is built from 14 residues. The junction had 8 bases not matched to a gene; V was cut back by 7 bases and J by 7 bases. The CDR3 DNA reads TGTGCCAGCAACGGACAGGGCCGGGGCGGGGAGCTGTTTTTT. It yields the protein CASNGQGRGGELFF.

This clone was observed once. The chain recombines TRBV5-1 with TRBJ1-3, with D tentatively TRBD1 (5 bases). The ends were cut back, 0 bases at V and 0 bases at J, with 13 bases in the middle. Germline V lookup: CDR1 SGHRS, CDR2 YFSETQ. The CDR3 sequence is 17 residues long. The CDR3 protein is CASSLGPTGGSGNTIYF. DNA for the CDR3: TGCGCCAGCAGCTTGGGTCCCACAGGTGGCTCTGGAAACACCATATATTTT. The whole variable domain, remainder taken from reference TRBV5-1 and TRBJ1-3, is KAGVTQTPRYLIKTRGQQVTLSCSPISGHRSVSWYQQTPGQGLQFLFEYFSETQRNKGNFPGRFSGRQFSNSRSEMNVSTLELGDSALYLCASSLGPTGGSGNTIYFGEGSWLTVV.

This sequence joins TRBV2 and TRBJ2-2; possible D gene TRBD1, 6 bases. The CDR3 is 15 amino acids. CDR1 is SNHLY, CDR2 FYNNEI, per germline. Trimming removed 3 bases from V and 2 bases from J, with 10 bases in between. For the CDR3, the DNA is TGTGCCAGCAGTGATCAGGGGCGAAACACCGGGGAGCTGTTTTTT. Translation gives CASSDQGRNTGELFF.

This chain uses TRBV18 with TRBJ1-5, with D tentatively TRBD1 (5 bases). This CDR3 has 15 residues. V shed 4 bases and J shed 1 base, with 11 bases lying between them. Germline V gives CDR1 KGHSH, CDR2 LQKENI. In DNA form, the CDR3 reads TGTGCCAGCTCACTGACCAGGGTGAGCAATCAGCCCCAGCATTTT. It translates to CASSLTRVSNQPQHF.

The chain combines TRBV10-2 with TRBJ2-1; no reliable D call. Trimming stripped 0 bases from V and 8 bases from J, with 8 bases between. Germline V gene lookup returns CDR1 WSHSY and CDR2 SAAADI. This CDR3 spans 13 amino acids. CDR3 nucleotide sequence: TGCGCCAGCAGTGAGTCCCGCCGGGATGAGCAGTTCTTC. The encoded protein is CASSESRRDEQFF.

V and J are TRBV19 and TRBJ2-1; weak D call: TRBD2 (6 bases). CDR3 length equals 14 residues. Germline V CDR1 and CDR2: LNHDA, SQIVND (reference sequence). V was pared by 3 bases and J by 4 bases, with 10 bases between. Here the CDR3 reads CASSMPAGYNEQFF. As DNA, the CDR3 is TGTGCCAGTAGTATGCCGGCGGGGTACAATGAGCAGTTCTTC.

The chain uses TRBV4-1 and TRBJ1-2, with 7 bases identical to TRBD1. The V and J ends lost 4 bases and 7 bases, in that order; junction bases with no gene match: 9. Germline V gives CDR1 MGHRA, CDR2 YSYEKL. The CDR3 consists of 14 residues. The CDR3 sequence: CASSPLGQAGGYTF. Written as DNA, the CDR3 is TGCGCCAGCAGCCCCCTTGGACAGGCGGGTGGCTACACCTTC.

The V gene is TRBV5-5, the J gene TRBJ1-6; D possibly corresponds to TRBD1 (5 bases). Germline CDR1 SGHKS, CDR2 YYEKEE (reference sequence). The V gene lost 4 bases and the J gene lost 11 bases, with 10 bases spanning the gap. The CDR3 consists of 12 residues. The CDR3 nucleotides are TGTGCCAGCAGCCCAGACAGAGCACCCCTCCACTTT. This translates into CASSPDRAPLHF. Full variable domain (rest looked up from reference TRBV5-5 and TRBJ1-6): DAGVTQSPTHLIKTRGQQVTLRCSPISGHKSVSWYQQVLGQGPQFIFQYYEKEERGRGNFPDRFSARQFPNYSSELNVNALLLGDSALYLCASSPDRAPLHFGNGTRLTVT.

The chain links TRBV5-1 to TRBJ2-3, with D hard to call. V lost 1 base to trimming and J lost 4 bases, with 13 bases between them. CDR3 length: 15 amino acids. Germline values: CDR1 SGHRS, CDR2 YFSETQ. The CDR3 DNA is TGCGCCAGCAGCTTGATGCCAATCCTATCAGATACGCAGTATTTT. It encodes CASSLMPILSDTQYF.